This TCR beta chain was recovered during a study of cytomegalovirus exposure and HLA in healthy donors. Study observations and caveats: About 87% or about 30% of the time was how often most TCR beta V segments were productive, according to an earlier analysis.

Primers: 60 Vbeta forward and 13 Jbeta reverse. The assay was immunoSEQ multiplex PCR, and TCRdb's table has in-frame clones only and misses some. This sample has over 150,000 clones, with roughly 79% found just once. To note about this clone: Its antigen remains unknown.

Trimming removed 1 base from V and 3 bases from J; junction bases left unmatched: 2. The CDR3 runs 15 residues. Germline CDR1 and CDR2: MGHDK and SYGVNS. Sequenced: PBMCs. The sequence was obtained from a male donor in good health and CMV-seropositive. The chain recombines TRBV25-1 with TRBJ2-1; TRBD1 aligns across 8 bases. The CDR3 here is CASSESGGNYNEQFF. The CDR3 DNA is TGTGCCAGCAGTGAATCAGGGGGCAACTACAATGAGCAGTTCTTC.